This T cell receptor (beta chain) was profiled in a study of T cells after yellow fever vaccination. The CDR3 sequence is 14 residues long. Germline CDR1 reads SGHTA; CDR2 reads FQGNSA. V lost 2 bases and J lost 4; bases outside the gene matches: 3. The TCR cDNA carried a universal primer site and UMIs from 5'RACE template switching. TCRdb recomputed calls from the 5' RACE reads with MiXCR, one row per CDR3 protein. The repertoire holds hundreds of thousands of distinct CDR3 sequences, with approximately 13% as singletons. This clonotype was obtained from a man aged 30-40 years who received the YFV17D yellow fever vaccine. The rearrangement joins TRBV7-2 to TRBJ1-1; 8 bases agree with TRBD1. This material consisted of PBMCs, taken on the day of the yellow fever booster vaccination. The chain's CDR3 is CASSLTGGATEAFF. The CDR3 nucleotides are TGTGCCAGCAGCTTAACAGGGGGGGCCACTGAAGCTTTCTTT.